One sample yielded the 5 T cell receptor beta chains listed below, sequenced in a study of T cells expressing NK-cell markers. From its re-call of the 5' RACE reads, TCRdb lists each CDR3 protein once, without DNA. The listing contains 200,000 to 300,000 distinct CDR3 sequences. Material: blood T cells: a sorted CD56 or NKG2C T cell subset, CD4+ or CD8+ T cells, or bulk PBMC T cells (not recorded which). The source is a man between 18 and 35 years old in good health.

The chain links TRBV14 to TRBJ2-1; the TCRdb D gene call, TRBD1, has no DNA to confirm it. Germline V lookup: CDR1 SGHDN, CDR2 FVKESK. The length of the CDR3 is 16 residues. Here the CDR3 reads CASSQERQPPYNEQFF.

The V gene is TRBV6-5, the J gene TRBJ2-5; lacking DNA, the TRBD1 call made by TCRdb goes unchecked. Germline V gene data show CDR1 as MNHEY and CDR2 as SVGAGI. This CDR3 is 14 amino acids long. Here the CDR3 reads CASSYKDRGETQYF.

The rearrangement links TRBV20-1 to TRBJ2-7; absent DNA, TCRdb's TRBD1 call cannot be checked. This CDR3 is 18 amino acids long. The germline V gene has CDR1 DFQATT and CDR2 SNEGSKA (reference sequence). Here the CDR3 reads CSASGLGQGALVSYEQYF.

The chain links TRBV10-3 to TRBJ1-1. Germline lookup yields CDR1 ENHRY and CDR2 SYGVKD. The CDR3 runs 14 residues. The CDR3 loop is CAIASTVKNTEAFF.

The CDR3 region is CASSLWTTSGNTIYF. V and J are TRBV5-1 and TRBJ1-3. The germline gives CDR1 SGHRS, CDR2 YFSETQ. This CDR3 spans 15 amino acids.